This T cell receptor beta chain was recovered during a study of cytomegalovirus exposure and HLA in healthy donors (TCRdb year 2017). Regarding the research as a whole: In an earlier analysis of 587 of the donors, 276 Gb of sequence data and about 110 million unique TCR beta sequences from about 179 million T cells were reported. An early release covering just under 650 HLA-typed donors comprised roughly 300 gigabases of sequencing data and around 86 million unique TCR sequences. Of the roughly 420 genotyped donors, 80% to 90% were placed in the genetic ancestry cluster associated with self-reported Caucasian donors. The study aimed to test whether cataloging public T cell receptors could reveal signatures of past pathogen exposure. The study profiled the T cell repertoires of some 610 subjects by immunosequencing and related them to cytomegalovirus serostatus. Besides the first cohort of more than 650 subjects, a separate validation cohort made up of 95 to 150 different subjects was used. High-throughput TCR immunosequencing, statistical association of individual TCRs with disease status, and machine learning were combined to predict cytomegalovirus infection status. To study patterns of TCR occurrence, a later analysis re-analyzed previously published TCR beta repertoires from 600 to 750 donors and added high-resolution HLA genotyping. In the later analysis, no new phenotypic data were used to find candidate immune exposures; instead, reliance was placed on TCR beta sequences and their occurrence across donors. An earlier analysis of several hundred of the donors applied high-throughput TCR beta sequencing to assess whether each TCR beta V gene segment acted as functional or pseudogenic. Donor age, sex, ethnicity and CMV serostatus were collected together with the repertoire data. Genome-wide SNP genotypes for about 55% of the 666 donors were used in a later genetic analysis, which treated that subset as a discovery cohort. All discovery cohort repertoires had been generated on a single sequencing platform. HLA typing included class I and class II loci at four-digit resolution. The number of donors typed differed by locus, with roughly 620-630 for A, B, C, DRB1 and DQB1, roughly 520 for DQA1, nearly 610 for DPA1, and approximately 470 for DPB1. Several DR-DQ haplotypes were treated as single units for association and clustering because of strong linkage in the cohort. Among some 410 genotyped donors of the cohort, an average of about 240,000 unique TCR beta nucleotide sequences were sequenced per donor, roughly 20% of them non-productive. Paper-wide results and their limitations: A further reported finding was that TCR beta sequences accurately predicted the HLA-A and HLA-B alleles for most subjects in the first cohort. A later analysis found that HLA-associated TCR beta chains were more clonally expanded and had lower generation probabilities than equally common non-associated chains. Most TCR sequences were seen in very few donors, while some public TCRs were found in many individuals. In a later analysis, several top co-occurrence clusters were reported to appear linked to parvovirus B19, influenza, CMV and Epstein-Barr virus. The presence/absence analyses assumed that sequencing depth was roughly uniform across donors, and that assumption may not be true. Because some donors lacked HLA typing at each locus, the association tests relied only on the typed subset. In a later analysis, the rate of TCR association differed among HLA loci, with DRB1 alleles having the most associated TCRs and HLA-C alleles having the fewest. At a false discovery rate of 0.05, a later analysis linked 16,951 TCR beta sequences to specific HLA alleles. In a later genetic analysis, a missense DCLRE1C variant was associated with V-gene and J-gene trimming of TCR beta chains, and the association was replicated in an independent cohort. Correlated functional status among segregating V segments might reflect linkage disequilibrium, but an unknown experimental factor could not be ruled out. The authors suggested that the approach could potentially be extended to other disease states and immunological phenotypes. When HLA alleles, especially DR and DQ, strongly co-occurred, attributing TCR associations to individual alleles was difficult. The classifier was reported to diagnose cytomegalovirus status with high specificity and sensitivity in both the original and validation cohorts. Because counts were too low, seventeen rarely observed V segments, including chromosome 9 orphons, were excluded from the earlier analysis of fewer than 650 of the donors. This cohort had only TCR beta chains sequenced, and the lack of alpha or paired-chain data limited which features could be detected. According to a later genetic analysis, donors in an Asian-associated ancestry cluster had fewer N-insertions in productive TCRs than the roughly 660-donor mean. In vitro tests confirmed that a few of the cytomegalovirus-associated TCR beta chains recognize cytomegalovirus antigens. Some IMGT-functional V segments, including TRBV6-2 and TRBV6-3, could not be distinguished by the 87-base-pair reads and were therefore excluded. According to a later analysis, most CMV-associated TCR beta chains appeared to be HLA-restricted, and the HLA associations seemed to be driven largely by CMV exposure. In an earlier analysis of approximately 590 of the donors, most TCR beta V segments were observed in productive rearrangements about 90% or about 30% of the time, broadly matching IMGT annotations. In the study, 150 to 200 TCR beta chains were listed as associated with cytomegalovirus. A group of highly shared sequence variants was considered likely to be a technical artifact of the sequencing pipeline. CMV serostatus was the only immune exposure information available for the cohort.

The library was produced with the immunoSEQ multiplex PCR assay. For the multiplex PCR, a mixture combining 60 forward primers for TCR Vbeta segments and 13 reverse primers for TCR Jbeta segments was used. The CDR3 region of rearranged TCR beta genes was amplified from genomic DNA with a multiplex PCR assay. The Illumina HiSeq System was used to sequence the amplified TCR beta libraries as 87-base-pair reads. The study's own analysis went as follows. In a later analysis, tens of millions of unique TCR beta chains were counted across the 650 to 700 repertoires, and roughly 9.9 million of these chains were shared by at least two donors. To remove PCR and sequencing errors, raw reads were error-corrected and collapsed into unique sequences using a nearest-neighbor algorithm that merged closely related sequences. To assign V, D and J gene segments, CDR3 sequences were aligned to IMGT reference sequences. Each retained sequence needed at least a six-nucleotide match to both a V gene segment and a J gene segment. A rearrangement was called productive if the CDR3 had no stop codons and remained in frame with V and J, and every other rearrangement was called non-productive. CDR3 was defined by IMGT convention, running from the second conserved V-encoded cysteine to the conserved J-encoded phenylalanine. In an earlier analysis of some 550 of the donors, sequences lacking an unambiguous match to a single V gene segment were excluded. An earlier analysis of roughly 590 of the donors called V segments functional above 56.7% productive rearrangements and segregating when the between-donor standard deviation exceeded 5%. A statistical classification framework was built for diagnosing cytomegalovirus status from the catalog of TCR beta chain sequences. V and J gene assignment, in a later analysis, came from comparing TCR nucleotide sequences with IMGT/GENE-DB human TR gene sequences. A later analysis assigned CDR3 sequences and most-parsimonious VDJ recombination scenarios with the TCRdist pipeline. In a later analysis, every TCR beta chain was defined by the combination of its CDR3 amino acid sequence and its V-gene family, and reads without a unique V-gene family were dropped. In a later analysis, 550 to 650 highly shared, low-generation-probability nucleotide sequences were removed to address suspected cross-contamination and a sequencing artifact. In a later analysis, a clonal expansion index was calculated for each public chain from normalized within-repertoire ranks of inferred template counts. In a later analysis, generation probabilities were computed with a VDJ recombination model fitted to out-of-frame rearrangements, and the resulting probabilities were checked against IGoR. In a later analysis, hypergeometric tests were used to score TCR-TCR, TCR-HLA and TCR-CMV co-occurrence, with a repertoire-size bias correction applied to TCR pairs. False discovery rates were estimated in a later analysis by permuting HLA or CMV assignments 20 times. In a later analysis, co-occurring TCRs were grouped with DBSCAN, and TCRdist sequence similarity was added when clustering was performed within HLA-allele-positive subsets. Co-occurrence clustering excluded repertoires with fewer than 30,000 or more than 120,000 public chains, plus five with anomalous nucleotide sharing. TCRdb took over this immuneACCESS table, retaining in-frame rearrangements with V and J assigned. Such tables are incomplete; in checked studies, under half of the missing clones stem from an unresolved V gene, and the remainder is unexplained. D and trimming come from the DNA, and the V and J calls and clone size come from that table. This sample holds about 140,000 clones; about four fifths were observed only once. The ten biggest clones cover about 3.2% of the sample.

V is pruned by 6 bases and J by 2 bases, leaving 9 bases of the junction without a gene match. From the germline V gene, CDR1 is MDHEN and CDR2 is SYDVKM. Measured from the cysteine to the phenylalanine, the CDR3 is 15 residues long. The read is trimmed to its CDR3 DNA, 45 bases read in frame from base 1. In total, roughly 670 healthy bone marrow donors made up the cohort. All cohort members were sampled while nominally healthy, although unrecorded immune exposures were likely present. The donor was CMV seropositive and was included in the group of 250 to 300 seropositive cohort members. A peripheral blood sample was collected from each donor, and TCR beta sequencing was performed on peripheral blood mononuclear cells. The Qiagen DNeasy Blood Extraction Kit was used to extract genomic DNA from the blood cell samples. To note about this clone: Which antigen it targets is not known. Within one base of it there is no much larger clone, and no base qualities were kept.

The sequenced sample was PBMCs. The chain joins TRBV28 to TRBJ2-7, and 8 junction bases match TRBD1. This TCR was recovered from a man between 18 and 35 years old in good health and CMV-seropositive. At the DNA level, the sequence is TGTGCCAGCAGCCCGGTCGGGACAGGTGCCTACGAGCAGTACTTC. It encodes CASSPVGTGAYEQYF.